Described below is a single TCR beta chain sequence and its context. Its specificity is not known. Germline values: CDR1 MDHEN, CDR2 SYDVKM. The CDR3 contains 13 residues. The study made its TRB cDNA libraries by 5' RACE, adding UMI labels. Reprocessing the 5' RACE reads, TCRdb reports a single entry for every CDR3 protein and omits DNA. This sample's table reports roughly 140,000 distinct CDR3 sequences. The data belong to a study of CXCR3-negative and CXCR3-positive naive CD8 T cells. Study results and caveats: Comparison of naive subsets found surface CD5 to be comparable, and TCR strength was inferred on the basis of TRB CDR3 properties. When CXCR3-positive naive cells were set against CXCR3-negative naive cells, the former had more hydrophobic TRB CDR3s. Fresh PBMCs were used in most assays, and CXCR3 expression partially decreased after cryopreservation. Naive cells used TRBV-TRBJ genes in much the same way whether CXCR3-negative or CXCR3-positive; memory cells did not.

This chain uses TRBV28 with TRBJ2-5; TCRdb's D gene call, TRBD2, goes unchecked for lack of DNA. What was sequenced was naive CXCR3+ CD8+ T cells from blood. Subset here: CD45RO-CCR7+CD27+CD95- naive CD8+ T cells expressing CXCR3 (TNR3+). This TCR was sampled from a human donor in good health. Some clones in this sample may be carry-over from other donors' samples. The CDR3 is CASSLQGGETQYF. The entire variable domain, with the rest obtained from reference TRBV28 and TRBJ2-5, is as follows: DVKVTQSSRYLVKRTGEKVFLECVQDMDHENMFWYRQDPGLGLRLIYFSYDVKMKEKGDIPEGYSVSREKKERFSLILESASTNQTSMYLCASSLQGGETQYFGPGTRLLVL.